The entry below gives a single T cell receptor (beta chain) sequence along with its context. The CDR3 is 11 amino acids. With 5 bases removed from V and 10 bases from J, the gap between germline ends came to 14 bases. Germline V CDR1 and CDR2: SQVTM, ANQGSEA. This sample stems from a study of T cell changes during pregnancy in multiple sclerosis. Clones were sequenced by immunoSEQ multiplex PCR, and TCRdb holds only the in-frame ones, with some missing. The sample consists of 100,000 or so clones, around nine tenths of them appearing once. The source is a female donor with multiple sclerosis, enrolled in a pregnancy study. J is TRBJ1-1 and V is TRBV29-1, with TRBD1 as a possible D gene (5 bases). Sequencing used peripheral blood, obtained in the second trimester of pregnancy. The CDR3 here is CSVPREGRAFF. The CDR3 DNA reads TGCAGCGTTCCCAGGGAGGGTAGAGCTTTCTTT.